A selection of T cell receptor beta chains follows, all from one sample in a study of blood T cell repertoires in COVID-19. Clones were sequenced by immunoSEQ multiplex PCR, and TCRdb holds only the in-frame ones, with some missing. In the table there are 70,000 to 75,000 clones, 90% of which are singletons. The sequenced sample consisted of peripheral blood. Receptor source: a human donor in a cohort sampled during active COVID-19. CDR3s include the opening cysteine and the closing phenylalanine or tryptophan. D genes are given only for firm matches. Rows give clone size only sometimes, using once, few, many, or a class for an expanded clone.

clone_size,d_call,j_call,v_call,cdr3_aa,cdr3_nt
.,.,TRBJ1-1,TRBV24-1,CATSDPENTEAFF,TGTGCCACCAGTGATCCAGAGAACACTGAAGCTTTCTTT
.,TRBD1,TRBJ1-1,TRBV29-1,CSVKAGGRTEAFF,TGCAGCGTGAAGGCAGGGGGTCGCACTGAAGCTTTCTTT
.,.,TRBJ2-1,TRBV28,CASSFDLRNEQFF,TGTGCCAGCAGTTTTGATTTGAGGAATGAGCAGTTCTTC
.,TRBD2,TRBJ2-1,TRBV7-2,CASSLARLAGGLSYNEQFF,TGTGCCAGCAGCTTAGCGCGACTAGCGGGAGGGTTATCCTACAATGAGCAGTTCTTC
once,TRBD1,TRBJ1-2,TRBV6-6,CASRQDRGNYGYTF,TGTGCCAGCAGACAGGACAGGGGTAACTATGGCTACACCTTC
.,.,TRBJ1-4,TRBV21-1,CASSRGQGLYEKLFF,TGTGCCAGCAGCAGGGGACAGGGCTTGTATGAAAAACTGTTTTTT
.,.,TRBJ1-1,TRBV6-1,CASSESRGTEAFF,TGTGCCAGCAGTGAGAGTAGGGGGACTGAAGCTTTCTTT
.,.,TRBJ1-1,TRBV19,CASRNWGDGTEAFF,TGTGCCAGTAGGAACTGGGGGGACGGGACTGAAGCTTTCTTT
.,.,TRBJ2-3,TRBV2,CASSDFGEDTQYF,TGTGCCAGCAGTGACTTTGGGGAGGATACGCAGTATTTT
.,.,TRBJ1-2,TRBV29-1,CSVGISGGGGGYTF,TGCAGCGTTGGTATCTCCGGCGGGGGTGGTGGCTACACCTTC
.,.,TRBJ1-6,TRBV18,CASSPIEDSPLHF,TGTGCCAGCTCACCAATAGAGGATTCACCCCTCCACTTT
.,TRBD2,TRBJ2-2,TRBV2,CASQRLASGELFF,TGTGCCAGCCAGCGACTAGCCTCCGGGGAGCTGTTTTTT
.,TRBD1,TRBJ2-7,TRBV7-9,CASSSSSGTGLHEQYF,TGTGCCAGCAGCTCTTCCTCCGGGACAGGGCTACACGAGCAGTACTTC
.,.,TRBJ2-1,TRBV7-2,CASSSPGYPPEQFF,TGTGCCAGCAGCTCCCCAGGGTACCCCCCGGAGCAGTTCTTC
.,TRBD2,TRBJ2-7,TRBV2,CASRVTSGTYEQYF,TGTGCCAGCAGGGTGACTAGCGGTACCTACGAGCAGTACTTC
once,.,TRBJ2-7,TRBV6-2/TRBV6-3,CASSYSGVDYEQYF,TGTGCCAGCAGTTACTCAGGGGTCGACTACGAGCAGTACTTC
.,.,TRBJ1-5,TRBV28,CASSFPPAIGGGSNQPQHF,TGTGCCAGCAGTTTTCCCCCGGCCATAGGGGGTGGTAGCAATCAGCCCCAGCATTTT
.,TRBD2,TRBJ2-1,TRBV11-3,CASSSLAGVPYNEQFF,TGTGCCAGCAGCTCACTAGCGGGAGTCCCCTACAATGAGCAGTTCTTC
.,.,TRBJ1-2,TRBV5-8,CASSLRGATYYGYTF,TGTGCCAGCAGCCTCAGGGGCGCAACATACTATGGCTACACCTTC
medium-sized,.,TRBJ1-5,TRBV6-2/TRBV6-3,CASSYSGEFEPQHF,TGTGCCAGCAGTTACTCGGGAGAATTTGAGCCCCAGCATTTT
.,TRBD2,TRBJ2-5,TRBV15,CATSGSGRAVKTQYF,TGTGCCACCAGCGGTAGCGGGAGGGCCGTAAAGACCCAGTACTTC
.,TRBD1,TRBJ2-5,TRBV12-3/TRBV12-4,CASSGTGVETQYF,TGTGCCAGCAGTGGGACAGGGGTGGAGACCCAGTACTTC
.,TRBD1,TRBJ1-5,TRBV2,CASSQDRGGNQPQHF,TGTGCCAGCAGCCAGGACAGGGGAGGCAATCAGCCCCAGCATTTT
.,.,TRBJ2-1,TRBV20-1,CSAGHNEQFF,TGCAGTGCGGGCCACAATGAGCAGTTCTTC
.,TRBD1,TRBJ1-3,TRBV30,CAWNPGQGRNTIYF,TGTGCCTGGAATCCGGGACAGGGGAGAAACACCATATATTTT
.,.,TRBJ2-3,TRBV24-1,CATSGGQSRSDTQYF,TGTGCCACCAGTGGCGGACAGAGCAGGTCAGATACGCAGTATTTT
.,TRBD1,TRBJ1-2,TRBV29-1,CSARQGAEDGYTF,TGCAGCGCCCGACAGGGGGCGGAGGATGGCTACACCTTC
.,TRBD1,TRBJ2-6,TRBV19,CATSSGTGVFSEANVLTF,TGTGCCACCTCCTCCGGGACAGGGGTTTTCTCTGAGGCCAACGTCCTGACTTTC
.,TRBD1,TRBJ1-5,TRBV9,CASSGTTGDQPQHF,TGTGCCAGCAGCGGGACAACAGGGGATCAGCCCCAGCATTTT
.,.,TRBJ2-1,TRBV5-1,CASRRSRGTVGNEQFF,TGCGCCAGCAGGAGGAGTCGGGGGACAGTAGGAAATGAGCAGTTCTTC
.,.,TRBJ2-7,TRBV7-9,CASSLGGSRESDEQYF,TGTGCCAGCAGCTTAGGAGGGAGCCGGGAGTCGGACGAGCAGTACTTC
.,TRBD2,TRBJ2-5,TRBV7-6,CASSLVTSGRVLLETQYF,TGTGCCAGCAGCTTAGTGACTAGCGGGAGAGTTTTGTTAGAGACCCAGTACTTC
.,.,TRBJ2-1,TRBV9,CASSVEGREVNEQFF,TGTGCCAGCAGCGTAGAGGGCAGGGAGGTCAATGAGCAGTTCTTC
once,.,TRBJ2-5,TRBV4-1,CASSQDLETQYF,TGCGCCAGCAGCCAAGATCTGGAGACCCAGTACTTC
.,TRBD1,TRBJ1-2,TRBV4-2,CASSQDRGTDANYGYTF,TGTGCCAGCAGCCAAGATCGCGGGACAGATGCTAACTATGGCTACACCTTC
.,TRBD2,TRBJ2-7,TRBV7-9,CASSLAAGAYEQYF,TGTGCCAGCAGCTTAGCGGCGGGGGCCTACGAGCAGTACTTC